The 18 T cell receptor beta chains reported below all come from one sample, sequenced in a study of blood T cells in healthy people across ages. With a J-beta primer mix and a sample-barcoded 5' primer, a second PCR ran about 7 to 11 cycles. Each CDR3 protein gets one entry after TCRdb re-called the 5' RACE reads with MiXCR. The sample shows 750,000 to 950,000 distinct CDR3 sequences, roughly 25% of them seen only once. The same sample was also studied in work on T cells of mothers and their children.

Source material: blood. All receptors derive from a boy younger than 18 in good health.

Of note for this clonotype: The missing conserved phenylalanine or tryptophan at the end of this CDR3 makes a read error likely. The rearrangement links TRBV3-1 to TRBJ2-5; possibly TRBD2 for D (5 bases). CDR3 length: 15 residues. In germline, CDR1 is LGHDT, CDR2 YNNKEL (reference sequence). Trimming removed 0 bases at V and 2 bases at J, with 10 bases between. CDR3 coding DNA: TGTGCCAGCAGCCAAGATCGGACTGTTCAAGAGACCCAGTACTCC. Its protein is CASSQDRTVQETQYS.

The chain couples TRBV20-1 to TRBJ2-7; D call uncertain. V dropped 0 bases and J dropped 2 bases, with 11 bases sitting between them. The germline gives CDR1 DFQATT, CDR2 SNEGSKA (reference sequence). CDR3 length: 14 amino acids. The CDR3 DNA is TGCAGTGCTAGAGATTCGGGCGAGGCCTACGAGCAGTACTTC. This encodes CSARDSGEAYEQYF.

The gene calls are TRBV20-1 and TRBJ2-1; the D is unclear. The CDR3 length is 12 residues. The germline V and J ends were trimmed by 3 bases and 7 bases, with 10 bases remaining between them. The germline V gene has CDR1 DFQATT and CDR2 SNEGSKA (reference sequence). The CDR3 DNA reads TGCAGTGCTAGGGACCCTCTTAATGAGCAGTTCTTC. Amino acids: CSARDPLNEQFF.

The chain couples TRBV20-1 to TRBJ2-7, with 8 bases fitting TRBD1. The CDR3 runs 14 residues. Germline assignment: CDR1 DFQATT and CDR2 SNEGSKA (reference sequence). Trimming at V came to 1 base and at J to 2 bases, leaving 4 bases not matched to a gene. The CDR3 bases are TGCAGTGCTAGAGCTAGGACAGGGACCTACGAGCAGTACTTC. Protein sequence: CSARARTGTYEQYF.

A note on this clonotype: The junction and the germline gene differ at one end; a read error may be behind it. V and J are TRBV27 and TRBJ2-1, with 12 bases identical to TRBD2. In germline, CDR1 is MNHEY, CDR2 SMNVEV (reference sequence). This CDR3 contains 18 residues. The CDR3 here is CASSPRTSGASSHNEQFF. CDR3 DNA: TGTGCCAGCAGCCCGCGGACTAGCGGGGCTAGCTCCCACAATGAGCAGTTCTTC.

In this sample, this clonotype turned up a few times. CDR3 in DNA: TGTGCCAGCAGCTCCGAGGGCAGGGGGCGGGGAACTGAAGCTTTCTTT. This translates into CASSSEGRGRGTEAFF. The J gene is TRBJ1-1, the V gene TRBV7-9, with 8 nucleotides matching TRBD1. The V gene end was trimmed by 4 bases and the J gene end by 5 bases; junction bases not matched to a gene: 12. CDR3 size: 16 residues. CDR1 and CDR2 (germline): SEHNR, FQNEAQ (reference sequence).

This clonotype has just a few counts. This sequence joins TRBV18 and TRBJ2-5; no firm D call. This CDR3 comprises 15 residues. Germline assignment: CDR1 KGHSH and CDR2 LQKENI. V lost 3 bases and J 2 bases, leaving 13 bases between the germline ends. For the CDR3, the DNA is TGTGCCAGCTCACCGGCGCCAGGTGCACAAGAGACCCAGTACTTC. Its protein product is CASSPAPGAQETQYF. The variable domain in full, completed from reference TRBV18 and TRBJ2-5, reads NAGVMQNPRHLVRRRGQEARLRCSPMKGHSHVYWYRQLPEEGLKFMVYLQKENIIDESGMPKERFSAEFPKEGPSILRIQQVVRGDSAAYFCASSPAPGAQETQYFGPGTRLLVL.

The genes are TRBV20-1 and TRBJ1-4; D possibly corresponds to TRBD1 (5 bases). The CDR3 is 14 residues long. The V end lost 6 bases, the J end lost 6 bases, and 17 bases lay between the germline ends. Looked up from germline, CDR1 is DFQATT and CDR2 is SNEGSKA (reference sequence). This chain's CDR3 is CSAAEGRLDEKLFF. For the CDR3, the DNA is TGCAGTGCCGCAGAGGGGAGATTAGATGAAAAACTGTTTTTT.

This clonotype has a handful of counts. The genes are TRBV5-1 and TRBJ2-3, with TRBD1 as a possible D gene (5 bases). The CDR3 is made up of 14 amino acids. Germline CDR1 and CDR2: SGHRS and YFSETQ. V shed 0 bases and J shed 6 bases, with 11 bases lying between them. The CDR3 protein is CASSLAQGSDTQYF. For the CDR3, the DNA is TGCGCCAGCAGCTTGGCGCAGGGATCGGATACGCAGTATTTT.

The rearrangement joins TRBV30 to TRBJ1-4; D might be TRBD1 (5 bases). CDR1 GTSNPN and CDR2 SVGIG come from the germline V gene (reference sequence). V dropped 4 bases and J dropped 3 bases, with 6 bases sitting between them. The CDR3 is made up of 12 amino acids. For the CDR3, the DNA is TGTGCCTGGACCAGGGCTAATGAAAAACTGTTTTTT. Translating gives CAWTRANEKLFF.

V usage is TRBV29-1 and J usage is TRBJ1-2; TRBD1 is a possible D gene (5 bases). Trimming cost V 7 bases and J 0 bases, with 9 bases left between them. Germline V CDR1 and CDR2: SQVTM, ANQGSEA. CDR3 length: 12 residues. The CDR3 protein is CSGETANYGYTF. Written as DNA, the CDR3 is TGCAGCGGGGAGACAGCTAACTATGGCTACACCTTC.

The CDR3 is CASSLVVSSSYEQYF. DNA of the CDR3: TGCGCCAGCAGCTTGGTCGTCAGCAGCTCCTACGAGCAGTACTTC. The chain combines TRBV5-1 with TRBJ2-7; the D is unclear. Germline-derived CDR1 and CDR2 are SGHRS and YFSETQ. Trimming cost V 0 bases and J 0 bases, with 10 bases left between them. This CDR3 region has 15 residues.

The V gene is TRBV5-1, the J gene TRBJ2-1, with TRBD1 matching over 9 bases. CDR1 and CDR2 (germline): SGHRS, YFSETQ. Trimming cost V 3 bases and J 9 bases; bases outside gene matches: 1. CDR3 length equals 12 residues. The CDR3: CASSWDRAEQFF. The CDR3 DNA follows: TGCGCCAGCAGCTGGGACAGGGCTGAGCAGTTCTTC.

The chain combines TRBV7-3 with TRBJ1-6; 7 positions agree with TRBD1. Germline values: CDR1 SGHTA, CDR2 FQGTGA. Trimming at V came to 5 bases and at J to 8 bases, leaving 3 bases not matched to a gene. The CDR3 length is 13 residues. The CDR3 protein is CASSPGQYSPLHF. The CDR3 nucleotides are TGTGCCAGCAGCCCGGGACAGTATTCACCCCTCCACTTT.

This clonotype has more than one count but fewer than ten. The chain combines TRBV12-3 or TRBV12-4 with TRBJ1-4; 8 nucleotides align to TRBD1. The CDR3 covers 15 residues. V dropped 5 bases and J dropped 7; count of bases not matched to a gene: 9. This CDR3 reads CASSLRTGPGEKLFF. CDR3 DNA: TGTGCCAGCAGTCTTCGGACAGGGCCTGGTGAAAAACTGTTTTTT.

As to this clonotype: An end of the junction differs from the germline gene, which may be a read error. The V call is TRBV11-2, the J call TRBJ2-7, with no clear D. The V gene's germline CDR1 is SGHAT and CDR2 FQNNGV. The CDR3 spans 14 residues. The CDR3 bases are TGTGCCAGCAGCCTAGACGGGTGGAAGCACGAGCAGTACTTC. Its protein is CASSLDGWKHEQYF. The full variable domain, rest sourced from reference TRBV11-2 and TRBJ2-7, is EAGVAQSPRYKIIEKRQSVAFWCNPISGHATLYWYQQILGQGPKLLIQFQNNGVVDDSQLPKDRFSAERLKGVDSTLKIQPAKLEDSAVYLCASSLDGWKHEQYFGPGTRLTVT.

The gene calls are TRBV6-1 and TRBJ1-6, with D possibly TRBD1 on 6 matching bases. Germline-derived CDR1 and CDR2 are MNHNS and SASEGT. The CDR3 covers 14 residues. Trimming stripped 5 bases from V and 10 bases from J, with 15 bases between. This CDR3 reads CASSPPYRASPLHF. The CDR3 DNA reads TGTGCCAGCAGTCCGCCCTACAGGGCATCACCCCTCCACTTT.

The chain joins TRBV28 to TRBJ2-1, with 10 bases fitting TRBD2. The CDR3 spans 15 residues. The V gene end was trimmed by 2 bases and the J gene end by 8 bases; junction bases not matched to a gene: 6. Germline CDR1 and CDR2: MDHEN and SYDVKM. DNA for the CDR3: TGTGCCAGCAGTTTAACTAGCGGGGAAAACGATGAGCAGTTCTTC. Encoded protein: CASSLTSGENDEQFF. Using reference TRBV28 and TRBJ2-1 for the parts outside the CDR3, the full variable domain is DVKVTQSSRYLVKRTGEKVFLECVQDMDHENMFWYRQDPGLGLRLIYFSYDVKMKEKGDIPEGYSVSREKKERFSLILESASTNQTSMYLCASSLTSGENDEQFFGPGTRLTVL.